This T cell receptor (beta chain) was profiled in a study of blood T cell repertoires in COVID-19. Repertoires were generated with immunoSEQ multiplex PCR, while TCRdb's copy carries only in-frame clones and drops some. The sample lists approximately 140,000 clones; around 84% were seen once. This clone was observed a few times. The clonotype originates from a human donor in a cohort sampled during active COVID-19. The sample taken for sequencing was peripheral blood.

Here the CDR3 reads CASSVGAGGHTEAFF. The CDR3 region has the DNA TGTGCCAGCAGCGTAGGGGCAGGGGGTCACACTGAAGCTTTCTTT. The V and J genes are TRBV9 and TRBJ1-1, with 7 bases aligning to TRBD1. The ends lost 0 bases at V and 3 bases at J; junction bases unmatched: 5. There are 15 residues in the CDR3. Germline assignment: CDR1 SGDLS and CDR2 YYNGEE.